The clone carrying this T cell receptor beta chain came up many times. What it recognizes is unknown. These data are taken from a study of T cells in Graves' hyperthyroidism and ophthalmopathy. The CDR3 totals 14 residues. Germline CDR1 is LNHDA and CDR2 is SQIVND (reference sequence). V was trimmed by 6 bases and J by 2 bases, leaving 13 bases between them. Broader study findings: Most thyroid clonotypes expanded above 0.001 appeared in blood too.

The investigators amplified TCR beta CDR3 regions from RNA transcripts. First-round RT-PCR of the TCR CDR3 relied on the HTBI primer set. MiXCR, applied by TCRdb to the multiplex PCR reads, yields one record per CDR3 protein. This sample carries just under 750,000 distinct CDR3 sequences, about 35% of them seen once, and the ten largest clones take around 30%. The sequencing input was blood. J is TRBJ1-2 and V is TRBV19, with D unclear. The source is a woman in her forties with Graves' hyperthyroidism. CDR3 loop: CASRDRTSNYGYTF. The CDR3 region has the DNA TGTGCCAGTAGGGACCGGACGTCGAACTATGGCTACACCTTC.